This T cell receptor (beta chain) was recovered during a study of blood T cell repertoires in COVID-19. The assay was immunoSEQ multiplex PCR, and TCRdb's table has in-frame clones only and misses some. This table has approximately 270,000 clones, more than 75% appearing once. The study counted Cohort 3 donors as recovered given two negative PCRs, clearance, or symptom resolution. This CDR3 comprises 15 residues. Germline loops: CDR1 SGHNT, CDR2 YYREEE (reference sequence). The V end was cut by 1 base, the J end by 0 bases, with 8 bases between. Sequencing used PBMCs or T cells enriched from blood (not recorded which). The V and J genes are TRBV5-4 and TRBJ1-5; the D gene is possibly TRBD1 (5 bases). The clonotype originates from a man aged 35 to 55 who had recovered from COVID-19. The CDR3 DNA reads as TGTGCCAGCAGCTTGTACGGGGGTAGCAATCAGCCCCAGCATTTT. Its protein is CASSLYGGSNQPQHF.